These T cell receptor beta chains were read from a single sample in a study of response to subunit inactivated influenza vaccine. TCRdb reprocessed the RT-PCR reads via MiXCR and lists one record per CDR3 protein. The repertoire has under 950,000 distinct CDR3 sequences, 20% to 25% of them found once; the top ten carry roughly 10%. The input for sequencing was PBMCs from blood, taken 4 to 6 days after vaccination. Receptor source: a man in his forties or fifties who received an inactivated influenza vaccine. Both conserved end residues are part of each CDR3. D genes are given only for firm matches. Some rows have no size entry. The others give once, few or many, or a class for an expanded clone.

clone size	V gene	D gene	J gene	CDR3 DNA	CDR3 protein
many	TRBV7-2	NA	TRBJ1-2	TGTGCCAGCAGCTTAGATCATGGGAATGACATCTACACCTTC	CASSLDHGNDIYTF
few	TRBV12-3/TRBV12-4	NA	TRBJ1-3	TGTGCCAGCAGTTTACAGGGGACTTCTGGAAACACCATATATTTT	CASSLQGTSGNTIYF
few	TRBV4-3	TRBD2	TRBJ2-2	TGCGCCAGCAGCCAACAAGCGATACTAGCGGGGGGGTCGAACACCGGGGAGCTGTTTTTT	CASSQQAILAGGSNTGELFF
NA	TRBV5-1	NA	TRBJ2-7	TGCGCCAGCAGCTTGGGGGACACAAAGGGGGAGCAGTACTTC	CASSLGDTKGEQYF
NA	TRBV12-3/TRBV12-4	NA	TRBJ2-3	TGTGCCAGCAGGCGACAGTACACAGATACGCAGTATTTT	CASRRQYTDTQYF
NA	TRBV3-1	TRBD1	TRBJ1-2	TGTGCCAGCAGCCAAGAGACAGGGGGTTTCCCCTATGGCTACACCTTC	CASSQETGGFPYGYTF
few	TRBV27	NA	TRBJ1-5	TGTGCCAGCAGGCCTGGACAGTACACCAATCAGCCCCAGCATTTT	CASRPGQYTNQPQHF
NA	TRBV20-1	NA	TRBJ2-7	TGCAGTGCTAGTCCCTCGGGGAGGCTCCCCTACGAGCAGTACTTC	CSASPSGRLPYEQYF
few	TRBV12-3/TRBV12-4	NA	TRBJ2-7	TGTGCCAGCAGTTTATGGAACTCCTACGAGCAGTACTTC	CASSLWNSYEQYF
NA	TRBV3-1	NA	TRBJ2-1	TGTGCCAGCAGCCATGGAGGGAATGAGCAGTTCTTC	CASSHGGNEQFF
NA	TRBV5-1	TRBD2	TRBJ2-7	TGCGCCAGCAGTCCCGGGACTAGCGGGGCAAACTACGAGCAGTACTTC	CASSPGTSGANYEQYF
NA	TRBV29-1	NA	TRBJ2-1	TGCAGCGTTTCGATCGGGAGATCCTACAATGAGCAGTTCTTC	CSVSIGRSYNEQFF
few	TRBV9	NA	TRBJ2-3	TGTGCCAGCAGCCTCAGCCCCGCTGGCACAGATACGCAGTATTTT	CASSLSPAGTDTQYF
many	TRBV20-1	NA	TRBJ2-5	TGCAGTGCTAAACAGATTCAAGAGACCCAGTACTTC	CSAKQIQETQYF
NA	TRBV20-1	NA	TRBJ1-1	TGCAGTGCTAGAGTCGGATACACTGAAGCTTTCTTT	CSARVGYTEAFF
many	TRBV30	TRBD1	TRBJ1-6	TGTGCCTGGCGCGGGGGGACAGAGATTTCACCCCTCCACTTT	CAWRGGTEISPLHF
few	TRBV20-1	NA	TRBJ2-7	TGCAGTGCTACCTTTGGGGGGTTGACCTACGAGCAGTACTTC	CSATFGGLTYEQYF
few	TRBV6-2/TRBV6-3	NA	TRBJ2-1	TGTGCCAGCAGTTACTCGAGAGGGAGCAGAGAGCAGTTCTTC	CASSYSRGSREQFF
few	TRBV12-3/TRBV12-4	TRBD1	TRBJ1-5	TGTGCCAGCAGTGGGACAGCCTATAATCAGCCCCAGCATTTT	CASSGTAYNQPQHF
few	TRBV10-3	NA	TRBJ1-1	TGTGCCATCAGGGCTTCCCTTGCGGATGAAGCTTTCTTT	CAIRASLADEAFF
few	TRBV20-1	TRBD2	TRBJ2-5	TGCAGTGCTAGAGATCTAGCGGACGTCCAAGAGACCCAGTACTTC	CSARDLADVQETQYF
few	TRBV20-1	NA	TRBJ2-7	TGCAGTGCTACGACATACGGGAACTACGAGCAGTACTTC	CSATTYGNYEQYF
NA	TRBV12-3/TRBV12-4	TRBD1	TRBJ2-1	TGTGCCAGCAGTATGGGACAGCTAAGCAACGGTGAGCAGTTCTTC	CASSMGQLSNGEQFF
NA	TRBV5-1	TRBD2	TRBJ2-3	TGCGCCAGCAGCTTGGAAAGCGGGGGGTTCACAGATACGCAGTATTTT	CASSLESGGFTDTQYF
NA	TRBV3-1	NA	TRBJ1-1	TGTGCCAGCAGCCAAGGGACAGCTTGGACTGAAGCTTTCTTT	CASSQGTAWTEAFF